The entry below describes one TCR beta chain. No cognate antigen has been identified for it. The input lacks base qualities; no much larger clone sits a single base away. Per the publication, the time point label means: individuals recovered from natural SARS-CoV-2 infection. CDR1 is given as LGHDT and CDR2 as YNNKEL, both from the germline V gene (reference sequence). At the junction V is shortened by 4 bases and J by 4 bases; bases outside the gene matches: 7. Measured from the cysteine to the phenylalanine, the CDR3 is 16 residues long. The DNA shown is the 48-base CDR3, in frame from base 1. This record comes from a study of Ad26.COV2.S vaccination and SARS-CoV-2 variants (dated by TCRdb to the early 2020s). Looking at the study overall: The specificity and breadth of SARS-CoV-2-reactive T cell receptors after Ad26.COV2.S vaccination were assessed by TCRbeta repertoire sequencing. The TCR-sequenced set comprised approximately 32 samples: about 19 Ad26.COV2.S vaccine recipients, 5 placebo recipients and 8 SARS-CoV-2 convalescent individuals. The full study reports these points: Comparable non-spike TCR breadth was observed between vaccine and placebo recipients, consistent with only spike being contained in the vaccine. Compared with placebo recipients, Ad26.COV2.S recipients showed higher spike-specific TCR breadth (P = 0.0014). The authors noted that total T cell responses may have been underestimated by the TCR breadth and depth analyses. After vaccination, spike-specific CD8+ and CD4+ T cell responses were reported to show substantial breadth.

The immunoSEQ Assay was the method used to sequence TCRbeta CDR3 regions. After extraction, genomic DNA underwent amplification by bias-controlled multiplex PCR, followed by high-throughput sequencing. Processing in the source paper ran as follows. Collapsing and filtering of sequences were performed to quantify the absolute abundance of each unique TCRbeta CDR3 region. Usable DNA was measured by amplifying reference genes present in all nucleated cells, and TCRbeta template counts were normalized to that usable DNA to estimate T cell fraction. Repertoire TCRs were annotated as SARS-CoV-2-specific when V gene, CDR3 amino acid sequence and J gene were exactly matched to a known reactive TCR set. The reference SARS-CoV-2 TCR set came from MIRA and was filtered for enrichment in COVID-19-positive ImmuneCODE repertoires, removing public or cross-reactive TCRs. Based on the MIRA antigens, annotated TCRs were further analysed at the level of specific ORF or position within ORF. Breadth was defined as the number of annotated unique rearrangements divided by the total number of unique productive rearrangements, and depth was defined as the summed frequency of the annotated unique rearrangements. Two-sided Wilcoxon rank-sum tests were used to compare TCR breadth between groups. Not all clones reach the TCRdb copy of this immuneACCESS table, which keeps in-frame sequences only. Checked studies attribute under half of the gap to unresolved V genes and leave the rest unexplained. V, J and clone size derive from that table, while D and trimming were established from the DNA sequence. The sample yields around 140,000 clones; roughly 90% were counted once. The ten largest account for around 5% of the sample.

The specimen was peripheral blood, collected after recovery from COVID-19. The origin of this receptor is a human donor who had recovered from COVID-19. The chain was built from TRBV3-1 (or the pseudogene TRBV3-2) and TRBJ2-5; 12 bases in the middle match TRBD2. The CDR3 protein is CASSPRTSGVGETQYF. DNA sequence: TGTGCCAGCAGCCCTAGGACTAGCGGGGTGGGAGAGACCCAGTACTTC.